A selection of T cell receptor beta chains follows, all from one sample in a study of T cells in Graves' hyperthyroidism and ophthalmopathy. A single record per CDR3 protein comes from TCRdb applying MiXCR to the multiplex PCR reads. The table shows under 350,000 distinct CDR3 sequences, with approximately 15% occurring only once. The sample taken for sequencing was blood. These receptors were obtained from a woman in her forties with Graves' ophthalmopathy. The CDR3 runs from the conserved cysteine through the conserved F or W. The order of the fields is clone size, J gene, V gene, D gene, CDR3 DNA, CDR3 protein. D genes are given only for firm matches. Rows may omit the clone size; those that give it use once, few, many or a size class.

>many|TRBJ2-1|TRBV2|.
TGTGCCAGCAGTGAAGTTTGGGGGGGCGGGACAGCCTACAATGAGCAGTTCTTC
CASSEVWGGGTAYNEQFF
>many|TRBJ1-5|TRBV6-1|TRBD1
TGTGCCAGCAGACGCGGGACAGGGGACAATCAGCCCCAGCATTTT
CASRRGTGDNQPQHF
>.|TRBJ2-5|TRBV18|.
TGTGCCAGCTCACTCACTAGCATCGAAGAGACCCAGTACTTC
CASSLTSIEETQYF
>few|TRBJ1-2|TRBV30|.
TGTGCCTGGAGTGGACGGGGGATGTATGGCTACACCTTC
CAWSGRGMYGYTF
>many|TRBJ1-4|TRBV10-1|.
TGCGCCAGCAGTGAAGACAGTTTGGGGAAACTGTTTTTT
CASSEDSLGKLFF
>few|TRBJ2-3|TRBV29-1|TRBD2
TGCAGCGTTCAGCTAGCGGGGTTCACAGATACGCAGTATTTT
CSVQLAGFTDTQYF
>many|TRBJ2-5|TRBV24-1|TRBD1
TGTGCCACCAGTGAACTGGACAGGGCGGGGGAGACCCAGTACTTC
CATSELDRAGETQYF
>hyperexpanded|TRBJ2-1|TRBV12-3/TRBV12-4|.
TGTGCCAGCAGTTTTTATCCCTCCCGCTTTCGCTCCTACAATGAGCAGTTCTTC
CASSFYPSRFRSYNEQFF
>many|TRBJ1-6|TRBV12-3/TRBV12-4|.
TGTGCCAGCAGCCAGATTGGGGGGGGCCAATCACCCCTCCACTTT
CASSQIGGGQSPLHF
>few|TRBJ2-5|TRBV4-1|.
TGCGCCAGCAGCCAAGTAGTAGCTTTGGAGCCCCAGTACTTC
CASSQVVALEPQYF
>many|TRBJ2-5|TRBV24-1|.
TGTGCCACCAGTGATTGGACGCGAGAGACCCAGTACTTC
CATSDWTRETQYF
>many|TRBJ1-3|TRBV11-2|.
TGTGCCAGCAGCTCCACGATACAGGGTCTCTCTGGAAACACCATATATTTT
CASSSTIQGLSGNTIYF
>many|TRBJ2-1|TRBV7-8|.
TGTGCCAGCAGCTTGTTGCGGGTGAGCAATGAGCAGTTCTTC
CASSLLRVSNEQFF
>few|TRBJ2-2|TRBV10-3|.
TGTGCCATCAGTGACACTAGATCCGGGGAGCTGTTTTTT
CAISDTRSGELFF
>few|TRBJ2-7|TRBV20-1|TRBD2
TGCAGTGCTAGCCCCGGGACTAGCGGGCTCTACGAGCAGTACTTC
CSASPGTSGLYEQYF
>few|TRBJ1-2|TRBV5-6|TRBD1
TGTGCCAGCAGCTTAGACAGGGGCGGTGGCTACACCTTC
CASSLDRGGGYTF
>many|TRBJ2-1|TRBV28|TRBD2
TGTGCCAGCAGTTCTGGGGTAGCGGGGGGGCCTTCCCTTTACAATGAGCAGTTCTTC
CASSSGVAGGPSLYNEQFF
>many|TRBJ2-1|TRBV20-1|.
TGCAGTGAAAAGGAGATCGGGAGTTATGAGCAGTTCTTC
CSEKEIGSYEQFF
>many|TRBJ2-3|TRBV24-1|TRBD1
TGTGCCACCAGTGATCCGACAGGGATAGATACGCAGTATTTT
CATSDPTGIDTQYF
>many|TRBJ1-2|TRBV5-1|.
TGCGCCAGCAGCTTGTCCCAGGGAAGGTATGGCTACACCTTC
CASSLSQGRYGYTF
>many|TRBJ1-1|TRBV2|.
TGTGCCAGCAGTTTACAGGAAGCGAGTGATCTGAACACTGAAGCTTTCTTT
CASSLQEASDLNTEAFF
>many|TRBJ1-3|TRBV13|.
TGTGCCAGCAGCTCGACTGCGGCTGGAAACACCATATATTTT
CASSSTAAGNTIYF
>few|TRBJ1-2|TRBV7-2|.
TGTGCCAGCAGCCACGGACAGCGGTACACAGGCTACACCTTC
CASSHGQRYTGYTF
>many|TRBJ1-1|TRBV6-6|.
TGTGCCAGCAGTTACGTTAAGACAGGCGAAGCTTTCTTT
CASSYVKTGEAFF
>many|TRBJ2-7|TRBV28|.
TGTGCCAGCAGTTCCCAGCAAGCGGGCAGAGCCTACGAGCAGTACTTC
CASSSQQAGRAYEQYF
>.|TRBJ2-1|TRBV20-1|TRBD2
TGCAGTGCTAACCGCGGGAGGGGGGAGCAGTTCTTC
CSANRGRGEQFF
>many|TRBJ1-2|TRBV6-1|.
TGTGCCAGCAAGGAACAGACTACTGGCTATGGCTACACCTTC
CASKEQTTGYGYTF
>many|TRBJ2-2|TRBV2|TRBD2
TGTGCCAGCACCTTCCTAGCGGAAGAATACACCGGGGAGCTGTTTTTT
CASTFLAEEYTGELFF
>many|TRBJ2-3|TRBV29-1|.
TGCAGCGTTGCCGGGGGCGATACGCAGTATTTT
CSVAGGDTQYF
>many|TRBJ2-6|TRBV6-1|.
TGTGCCAGCAGTCTAGATTTCTCTGGGGCCAACGTCCTGACTTTC
CASSLDFSGANVLTF
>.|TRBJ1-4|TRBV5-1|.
TGCGCCAGCAGCTTGCCAGGATCTGAAAAACTGTTTTTT
CASSLPGSEKLFF
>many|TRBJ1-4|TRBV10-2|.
TGCGCCAGCAGTCCGGACAGACATAATGAAAAACTGTTTTTT
CASSPDRHNEKLFF
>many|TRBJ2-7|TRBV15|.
TGTGCCACCAGCAGAGATTCTCCGGAGCAGTACTTC
CATSRDSPEQYF
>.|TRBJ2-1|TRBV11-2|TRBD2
TGTGCCAGCAGCAACACGTCGGGCGGGGGTTACTACAATGAGCAGTTCTTC
CASSNTSGGGYYNEQFF
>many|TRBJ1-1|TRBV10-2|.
TGCGCCAGCAGAGCAGACAGGACCAACACTGAAGCTTTCTTT
CASRADRTNTEAFF
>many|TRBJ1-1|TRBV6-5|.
TGTGCCAGCAGTTACTTAATGAACACTGAAGCTTTCTTT
CASSYLMNTEAFF
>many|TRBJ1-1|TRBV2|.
TGTGCCAGCAGTGAAAACGTGCTGGGGACGAACACTGAAGCTTTCTTT
CASSENVLGTNTEAFF
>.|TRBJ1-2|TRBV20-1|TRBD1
TGCAGTGCTAGATCAACAGGGGGCAACTATGGCTACACCTTC
CSARSTGGNYGYTF
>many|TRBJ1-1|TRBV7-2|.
TGTGCCAGCAGCTTAGCGGGGGGACGGCTGAACACTGAAGCTTTCTTT
CASSLAGGRLNTEAFF
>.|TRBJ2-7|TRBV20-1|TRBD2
TGCAGTGCTAGTTGGGCGGGGGGGCCGAAGCAGTACTTC
CSASWAGGPKQYF
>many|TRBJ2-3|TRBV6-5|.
TGTGCCAGCAGTTACCAGGGGACTAGCACAGATACGCAGTATTTT
CASSYQGTSTDTQYF